This section outlines one T cell receptor beta chain sequence together with its context. Its cognate antigen is unknown. This sample was included in a study of T cell responses to AZD1222 COVID-19 vaccine. Whole-study findings and limits: The donor group comprised mostly white British people and more females; the analysis possibly underestimated clonal diversity. At study baseline, merely five or six AZD1222 recipients were seropositive.

The method was immunoSEQ multiplex PCR; TCRdb's version includes in-frame clones alone and lacks a portion of them. This table holds 90,000 to 100,000 clones, 70% to 85% found once. The length of the CDR3 is 14 residues. The germline V gene encodes CDR1 PRHDT and CDR2 FYEKMQ (reference sequence). V trimming: 5 bases; J trimming: 3 bases; junction bases outside the gene matches: 4. Second-dose intervals near 4 or 12 weeks were combined. The sequence derives from an adult who received the AZD1222 COVID-19 vaccine. The specimen comprised peripheral blood, sampled 28 days after the second AZD1222 dose. The chain recombines TRBV13 with TRBJ2-7, with 10 bases matching TRBD1. The chain's CDR3 is CASSPGTGDYEQYF. As DNA, the CDR3 is TGTGCCAGCAGCCCCGGGACAGGGGACTACGAGCAGTACTTC. Based on the CDR3 plus reference TRBV13 and TRBJ2-7, the full variable domain is AAGVIQSPRHLIKEKRETATLKCYPIPRHDTVYWYQQGPGQDPQFLISFYEKMQSDKGSIPDRFSAQQFSDYHSELNMSSLELGDSALYFCASSPGTGDYEQYFGPGTRLTVT.